The clone carrying this T cell receptor beta chain was seen just once. Germline V gene data show CDR1 as SGHTA and CDR2 as FQGTGA. The V end was cut by 2 bases, the J end by 1 base, with 16 bases between. This CDR3 is built from 17 residues. The data were obtained in a study of blood T cell repertoires in COVID-19. Some clones are missing from TCRdb's copy, which holds only in-frame ones; the method was immunoSEQ multiplex PCR. The data show roughly 54,000 clones, with around 84% seen just once and 25% to 30% held by the top ten. Sequencing was done on a sample of peripheral blood. The sequence was obtained from a human donor in a cohort sampled during active COVID-19. The V gene is TRBV7-3, the J gene TRBJ2-3; tentative D call: TRBD2 (6 bases). The CDR3 reads CASSLASPGDRTDTQYF. For the CDR3, the DNA is TGTGCCAGCAGCTTAGCCTCCCCGGGGGACCGCACAGATACGCAGTATTTT.